This T cell receptor beta chain derives from a study of T-cell reconstitution after alpha-beta-depleted transplantation in children. The TCRbeta library was prepared with unique molecular identifiers. TCRdb used MiXCR to reprocess the PCR reads, holding one entry per CDR3 protein. Here the sample spans 300,000 to 400,000 distinct CDR3 sequences, around 15% being singletons. Ten or more counts support this clonotype. The antigen is not known. Broader study findings: T-cell counts and diversity were attributed mostly to newly produced T cells one year after transplant. Alpha-beta T cells present about two months after transplant were reported to originate from several hundred expanded graft clones.

Germline loops: CDR1 SGHNT, CDR2 YYREEE (reference sequence). V lost 0 bases and J lost 2, with 10 bases in between. The CDR3 is 15 residues long. The sequence was collected from a male patient between 2 and 10 years old who had a stem cell transplant for acute lymphoblastic leukemia, so the T cells may come from the graft donor. This material consisted of PBMCs, mostly from graft donor cells, taken 360 days after TCRalphabeta/CD19-depleted stem cell transplant. This chain connects TRBV5-4 to TRBJ2-3, with unresolved D. The CDR3 loop reads CASSLDMGSTDTQYF. The CDR3 nucleotides are TGTGCCAGCAGCTTGGATATGGGATCCACAGATACGCAGTATTTT.